This T cell receptor beta chain was sequenced for a study of shared clonotypes between healthy human individuals. Looking at the study overall: With ages of 18 to 49, the donors were two women and a few men.

The CDR3 spans 14 residues. Trimming cost V 5 bases and J 10 bases; bases outside gene matches: 8. Per the germline V gene, CDR1 is MDHEN and CDR2 is SYDVKM. The repertoire was sequenced with immunoSEQ multiplex PCR; TCRdb's copy has only in-frame clones and lacks some. The sample lists about 2 million clones, less than 95% occurring once. Naive CD8 isolation took CD45RO-negative cells positively selected for CCR7 and excluded terminally differentiated effector memory CD45RA+ cells. Healthy and HIV-negative, the adult donors had no recent acute infections or vaccinations. This TCR was sampled from a man aged 18 to 30 in good health. The specimen sequenced was naive CD8+ T cells sorted from blood. The rearrangement uses TRBV28 and TRBJ2-1; TRBD2 aligns across 10 bases. CDR3 sequence reads: CASSLAGASGEQFF. The CDR3 DNA sequence: TGTGCCAGCAGTCTAGCGGGGGCTAGTGGCGAGCAGTTCTTC.